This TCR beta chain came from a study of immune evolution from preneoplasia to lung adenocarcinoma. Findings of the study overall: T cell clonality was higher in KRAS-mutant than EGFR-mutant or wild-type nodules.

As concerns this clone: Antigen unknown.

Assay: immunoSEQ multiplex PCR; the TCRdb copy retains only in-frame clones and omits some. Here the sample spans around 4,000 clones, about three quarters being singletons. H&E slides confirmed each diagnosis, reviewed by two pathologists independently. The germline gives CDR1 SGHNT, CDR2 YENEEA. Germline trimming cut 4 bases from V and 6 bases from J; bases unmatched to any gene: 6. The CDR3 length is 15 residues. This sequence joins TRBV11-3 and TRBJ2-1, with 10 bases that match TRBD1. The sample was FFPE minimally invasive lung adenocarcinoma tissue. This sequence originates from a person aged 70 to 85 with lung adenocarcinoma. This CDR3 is CASSSGQGRGNEQFF. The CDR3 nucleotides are TGTGCCAGCAGCTCGGGACAGGGGAGGGGCAATGAGCAGTTCTTC. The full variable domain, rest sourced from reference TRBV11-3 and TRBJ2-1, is EAGVVQSPRYKIIEKKQPVAFWCNPISGHNTLYWYLQNLGQGPELLIRYENEEAVDDSQLPKDRFSAERLKGVDSTLKIQPAELGDSAVYLCASSSGQGRGNEQFFGPGTRLTVL.